These 14 T cell receptor beta chains were sequenced from one sample in a study of blood T cell repertoires in COVID-19. Clones were sequenced by immunoSEQ multiplex PCR, and TCRdb holds only the in-frame ones, with some missing. The data contain 300,000 to 450,000 clones, 85% to 90% of them singletons. The sample was PBMCs or T cells enriched from blood (not recorded which). These receptors came from a woman aged 25 to 39 who had been exposed to COVID-19.

V is TRBV7-2 and J is TRBJ1-2; maybe TRBD1 (5 bases). CDR1 SGHTA and CDR2 FQGNSA come from the germline V gene. V was pared by 1 base and J by 8 bases, with 14 bases between. The CDR3 consists of 14 residues. CDR3: CASSLGRGEEGYTF. In DNA, the CDR3 is TGTGCCAGCAGCTTAGGTCGGGGGGAGGAAGGCTACACCTTC.

As DNA, the CDR3 is TGTGCCAGCAGCTTCGGCCCGGGACAGGGGTCACCCCTCCACTTT. This translates into CASSFGPGQGSPLHF. This chain links TRBV7-2 with TRBJ1-6; 10 bases agree with TRBD1. This CDR3 spans 15 amino acids. Germline V gene lookup returns CDR1 SGHTA and CDR2 FQGNSA. V dropped 3 bases and J dropped 10; count of bases not matched to a gene: 6.

Only one count was recorded for this clone. One end of the junction varies from germline; a read error may be responsible. This rearrangement joins TRBV28 to TRBJ2-4; 7 bases agree with TRBD1. The CDR3 contains 12 residues. From germline, CDR1 is MDHEN and CDR2 SYDVKM. CDR3: CASPRTGGKSDF. CDR3 sequence (DNA): TGTGCCAGCCCCCGGACAGGAGGTAAGTCGGATTTC. The whole variable domain, remainder taken from reference TRBV28 and TRBJ2-4, is DVKVTQSSRYLVKRTGEKVFLECVQDMDHENMFWYRQDPGLGLRLIYFSYDVKMKEKGDIPEGYSVSREKKERFSLILESASTNQTSMYLCASPRTGGKSDFGAGTRLSVL.

In its sample, this clone was seen once. CDR3 protein: CASTFSQGVDIQYF. The CDR3 bases are TGTGCCAGCACCTTTTCCCAGGGGGTGGACATTCAGTACTTC. V and J are TRBV7-2 and TRBJ2-4; 7 nucleotides agree with TRBD1. The CDR3 loop spans 14 amino acids. Germline loops: CDR1 SGHTA, CDR2 FQGNSA. Trimming at V came to 7 bases and at J to 8 bases, leaving 11 bases not matched to a gene.

The rearrangement joins TRBV30 to TRBJ1-1, with 7 bases lining up with TRBD1. V lost 2 bases to trimming and J lost 1 base; unmatched junction nucleotides: 7. The CDR3 is 15 amino acids. Looked up from germline, CDR1 is GTSNPN and CDR2 is SVGIG (reference sequence). CDR3 nucleotides: TGTGCCTGGAGTCTGCAGGGGGTGAGGAACACTGAAGCTTTCTTT. Its translation: CAWSLQGVRNTEAFF.

The chain recombines TRBV19 with TRBJ1-5; D may be TRBD1 (6 bases). The CDR3 length is 17 residues. Trimming removed 5 bases at V and 4 bases at J, with 21 bases between. The V gene's germline CDR1 is LNHDA and CDR2 SQIVND (reference sequence). The CDR3 nucleotides are TGTGCCAGTAGTGAGTACCAGGGGCACGGACTTAATCAGCCCCAGCATTTT. Translating gives CASSEYQGHGLNQPQHF.

The chain links TRBV29-1 to TRBJ2-3; 8 bases are a match to TRBD1. Germline-derived CDR1 and CDR2 are SQVTM and ANQGSEA. The junction had 15 bases not matched to a gene; V was cut back by 1 base and J by 3 bases. The CDR3 runs to 18 residues. The CDR3 loop reads CSVEAGGKSRGGTDTQYF. The CDR3 nucleotides read TGCAGCGTTGAAGCAGGGGGCAAGTCACGGGGTGGTACAGATACGCAGTATTTT.

The chain combines TRBV5-1 with TRBJ2-5; D is perhaps TRBD1 (8 bases). In germline, CDR1 is SGHRS, CDR2 YFSETQ. CDR3 length: 14 residues. Deletions cut 4 bases from V and 4 bases from J, with 14 bases between. In nucleotides, the CDR3 is TGCGCCAGCAGCAAGGACAGGGAGGGAGAGACCCAGTACTTC. Amino acids: CASSKDREGETQYF.

With regard to this clone: At one end the junction does not follow the germline gene, possibly because of a read error. This chain connects TRBV5-8 to TRBJ2-7; tentative D call: TRBD1 (6 bases). Germline CDR1 is SGHTS and CDR2 is YDEGEE. CDR3 size: 13 residues. The CDR3 is CASSWGQAYEQYF. The CDR3, as DNA: TGTGCCAGCAGCTGGGGACAAGCCTACGAGCAGTATTTC.

As DNA, the CDR3 is TGTGCCAGCAGTTCAGGCGGGAATAATGAGCAGTTCTTC. It codes for CASSSGGNNEQFF. The V gene is TRBV28, the J gene TRBJ2-1; weak D call: TRBD2 (6 bases). The CDR3 length is 13 residues. The V end was cut by 4 bases, the J end by 7 bases, with 11 bases between. CDR1 and CDR2 from the germline V gene are MDHEN and SYDVKM.

J is TRBJ1-1 and V is TRBV28; the match to TRBD1 covers 11 bases. Per germline, CDR1 MDHEN and CDR2 SYDVKM. V dropped 4 bases and J dropped 8; count of bases not matched to a gene: 9. The CDR3 extends over 15 amino acids. In nucleotides, the CDR3 is TGTGCCAGCAGTTACGGGACAGGGGGAACAGGAGAAGCTTTCTTT. Protein sequence: CASSYGTGGTGEAFF.

This clone was counted once. The chain is built from TRBV4-2 and TRBJ2-7; D possibly corresponds to TRBD2 (6 bases). Trimming took 2 bases from V and 2 from J, leaving 13 bases between them. The CDR3 covers 15 residues. Germline assignment: CDR1 LGHNA and CDR2 YNFKEQ. CDR3 loop: CASSQTRDSTYEQYF. CDR3 bases: TGTGCCAGCAGCCAAACCCGGGACTCGACCTACGAGCAGTACTTC.

This clone was picked up a small number of times. CDR3: CASSIGTGAGEKLFF. The CDR3 DNA reads as TGTGCCAGCAGCATCGGGACAGGGGCGGGGGAAAAACTGTTTTTT. The chain recombines TRBV9 with TRBJ1-4, with TRBD1 matching over 10 bases. The CDR3 totals 15 residues. From germline, CDR1 is SGDLS and CDR2 YYNGEE. V was clipped by 4 bases and J by 8 bases; unmatched bases: 8.

The chain is built from TRBV9 and TRBJ1-4, with D maybe TRBD1 (5 bases). The germline CDR1 and CDR2 sequences are SGDLS and YYNGEE. V was cut by 4 bases and J by 3 bases, with 13 bases left in between. The length of the CDR3 is 15 residues. The CDR3 spells CASSPAGDPNEKLFF. DNA for the CDR3: TGTGCCAGCAGCCCAGCGGGGGACCCTAATGAAAAACTGTTTTTT.